Presented here are 30 T cell receptor beta chains from one specimen sequenced in a study of beta chain features in type 1 diabetes. Sequenced material consisted of expressed TCRB transcripts (all of the isolated RNA was reverse transcribed). Sequenced by immunoSEQ multiplex PCR; TCRdb stores in-frame clones only, minus some. The data show some 270,000 clones, less than 15% seen once. The sample consisted of naive CD4+ T cells from blood. These receptors all come from a woman aged 40 to 50 in good health.

The chain recombines TRBV5-4 with TRBJ2-7, with D maybe TRBD1 (5 bases). Trimming took 4 bases from V and 3 from J, leaving 8 bases between them. This CDR3 contains 12 residues. Per the germline V gene, CDR1 is SGHNT and CDR2 is YYREEE (reference sequence). The CDR3 reads CASSVDSYEQYF. Written as DNA, the CDR3 is TGTGCCAGCAGCGTAGACAGCTACGAGCAGTACTTC.

This chain connects TRBV7-6 to TRBJ2-7; tentative D call: TRBD2 (7 bases). CDR3 length: 16 amino acids. V was shortened by 0 bases and J by 1 base, with 13 bases between the two germline ends. The germline gives CDR1 SGHVS, CDR2 FNYEAQ. CDR3 loop: CASSLAAGALSYEQYF. The CDR3 DNA sequence: TGTGCCAGCAGCTTAGCGGCGGGGGCCTTATCCTACGAGCAGTACTTC.

The sample holds a few counts of this clone. V usage is TRBV7-2 and J usage is TRBJ1-6; 9 positions match TRBD1. V gave up 1 base and J gave up 9 bases; unmatched junction bases: 7. The CDR3 is made up of 16 amino acids. Germline-derived CDR1 and CDR2 are SGHTA and FQGNSA. CDR3 nucleotides: TGTGCCAGCAGCTTAGTAGGGGGGACAGGGTCTTCACCCCTCCACTTT. This gives the protein CASSLVGGTGSSPLHF.

The chain uses TRBV20-1 and TRBJ1-1; D unresolved. Germline CDR1 DFQATT, CDR2 SNEGSKA (reference sequence). V lost 3 bases and J 7 bases, leaving 6 bases between the germline ends. The CDR3 runs 10 residues. The CDR3 loop is CSARRHEAFF. The CDR3 DNA follows: TGCAGTGCTAGGAGACATGAAGCTTTCTTT.

The chain joins TRBV5-1 to TRBJ1-1; D not resolved. V was pared by 2 bases and J by 7 bases, with 18 bases between. The CDR3 runs to 15 residues. Germline loops: CDR1 SGHRS, CDR2 YFSETQ. In nucleotides, the CDR3 is TGCGCCAGCAGCTTAAACACGGGCCCTCGGGGTGAAGCTTTCTTT. It yields the protein CASSLNTGPRGEAFF.

There are a few counts of this clone. The chain carries TRBV29-1 and TRBJ2-1; TRBD1 is a possible D gene (6 bases). The CDR3 extends over 11 amino acids. V was cut by 6 bases and J by 4 bases, with 7 bases left in between. Germline CDR1 and CDR2: SQVTM and ANQGSEA. This chain's CDR3 is CSVGGYNEQFF. CDR3 nucleotides: TGCAGCGTAGGGGGTTACAATGAGCAGTTCTTC.

This clone was counted a few times. The CDR3 DNA sequence: TGTGCCAGCAGCGTACAACCGGGCTCAATGGCGGGCAATGAGCAGTTCTTC. Translated: CASSVQPGSMAGNEQFF. The chain is built from TRBV7-6 and TRBJ2-1; TRBD2 might be the D (5 bases). The V and J ends lost 5 bases and 6 bases respectively, with 23 bases between them. The CDR3 has 17 amino acids. Germline V gene lookup returns CDR1 SGHVS and CDR2 FNYEAQ.

This clone was recorded a few times. CDR3 sequence: CASSRGQDSRPLHF. The CDR3 DNA sequence: TGTGCCAGCAGCCGGGGACAGGACTCGAGGCCCCTCCACTTT. The chain has TRBV6-5 and TRBJ1-6; 8 bases agree with TRBD1. Germline values: CDR1 MNHEY, CDR2 SVGAGI. V shed 6 bases, J shed 13 bases, and the junction held 11 bases outside the gene matches. CDR3 length: 14 amino acids.

This clone was counted a few times. Here the CDR3 DNA reads TGTGCCAGCTCACCACCTCATAGGGGTCAAGAGACCCAGTACTTC. This translates into CASSPPHRGQETQYF. This chain uses TRBV18 with TRBJ2-5; maybe TRBD1 (5 bases). Trimming pared 0 bases from V and 2 bases from J, leaving 10 bases between. Germline V CDR1 and CDR2: KGHSH, LQKENI. The CDR3 runs to 15 residues.

This sequence joins TRBV5-4 and TRBJ1-1; D is ambiguous. The CDR3 runs 15 residues. The germline CDR1 and CDR2 sequences are SGHNT and YYREEE (reference sequence). Trimming took 4 bases from V and 3 from J, leaving 16 bases between them. Written as DNA, the CDR3 is TGTGCCAGCAGCAAAGAGGAGTACTGGGACACTGAAGCTTTCTTT. Its translation is CASSKEEYWDTEAFF.

This clone occurred a few times. This sequence joins TRBV13 and TRBJ2-1, with 9 bases fitting TRBD2. CDR3 length equals 14 residues. Germline CDR1 and CDR2: PRHDT and FYEKMQ (reference sequence). Trimming cost V 1 base and J 6 bases; bases outside gene matches: 1. CDR3 coding DNA: TGTGCCAGCAGCTTAGAACTAGCGGGCAATGAGCAGTTCTTC. Protein product: CASSLELAGNEQFF.

This clone was seen a handful of times. The J gene is TRBJ2-5, the V gene TRBV11-2; unclear D gene. Per the germline V gene, CDR1 is SGHAT and CDR2 is FQNNGV. V was cut by 5 bases and J by 1 base, with 11 bases left in between. The CDR3 contains 14 residues. The CDR3 is CASSLRSSQETQYF. As DNA, the CDR3 is TGTGCCAGCAGCCTCCGGAGCAGCCAAGAGACCCAGTACTTC. The full variable domain, its missing parts supplied by reference TRBV11-2 and TRBJ2-5, is EAGVAQSPRYKIIEKRQSVAFWCNPISGHATLYWYQQILGQGPKLLIQFQNNGVVDDSQLPKDRFSAERLKGVDSTLKIQPAKLEDSAVYLCASSLRSSQETQYFGPGTRLLVL.

The rearrangement joins TRBV5-1 to TRBJ1-2; the match to TRBD1 covers 9 bases. CDR3 length equals 13 residues. The germline gives CDR1 SGHRS, CDR2 YFSETQ. V trimming: 4 bases; J trimming: 4 bases; junction bases outside the gene matches: 2. The CDR3 coding sequence is TGCGCCAGCAGCCAGGACAGGGGCTATGGCTACACCTTC. Protein: CASSQDRGYGYTF.

V usage is TRBV5-1 and J usage is TRBJ2-7, with TRBD2 as a possible D gene (7 bases). CDR3 length: 16 amino acids. V was pared by 1 base and J by 5 bases, with 19 bases between. Per the germline V gene, CDR1 is SGHRS and CDR2 is YFSETQ. The CDR3, as DNA: TGCGCCAGCAGCTTGAGGGGGGGCCCTACGGGGGACGAGCAGTACTTC. It codes for CASSLRGGPTGDEQYF.

The chain recombines TRBV2 with TRBJ1-6; TRBD1 matches 7 bases. Germline V CDR1 and CDR2: SNHLY, FYNNEI. This CDR3 spans 10 amino acids. The junction had 8 bases not matched to a gene; V was cut back by 8 bases and J by 19 bases. In nucleotides, the CDR3 is TGTGCCAGCTCGGGACAGCCAGAACACTTT. This translates into CASSGQPEHF.

There are a few counts of this clone. The chain joins TRBV5-1 to TRBJ2-1; D might be TRBD1 (5 bases). The length of the CDR3 is 15 residues. The V gene's germline CDR1 is SGHRS and CDR2 YFSETQ. The V and J ends lost 4 bases and 6 bases respectively, with 17 bases between them. The CDR3 loop reads CASSPREWGSNEQFF. CDR3 nucleotide sequence: TGCGCCAGCAGCCCCAGGGAATGGGGTTCCAATGAGCAGTTCTTC.

The chain joins TRBV18 to TRBJ2-7, with a possible D match to TRBD2 (5 bases). Germline values: CDR1 KGHSH, CDR2 LQKENI. CDR3 length equals 14 residues. Between the trimmed V and J ends, which lost 6 bases and 4 bases, there was a span of 16 bases. This chain's CDR3 is CASSELQTGYEQYF. The DNA of the CDR3 is TGTGCCAGCTCGGAACTTCAGACGGGATACGAGCAGTACTTC. Full variable domain (outside the CDR3, taken from reference TRBV18 and TRBJ2-7): NAGVMQNPRHLVRRRGQEARLRCSPMKGHSHVYWYRQLPEEGLKFMVYLQKENIIDESGMPKERFSAEFPKEGPSILRIQQVVRGDSAAYFCASSELQTGYEQYFGPGTRLTVT.

This clone was found a few times. The chain recombines TRBV29-1 with TRBJ1-1; D is undetermined. The germline V gene has CDR1 SQVTM and CDR2 ANQGSEA. The V and J ends lost 4 bases and 0 bases respectively, with 15 bases between them. This CDR3 is 15 amino acids long. CDR3 DNA sequence: TGCAGCGTTGTGTTTCTCAGTAATATGAACACTGAAGCTTTCTTT. Its protein product is CSVVFLSNMNTEAFF.

V is TRBV5-1 and J is TRBJ2-3, with a tentative D call TRBD1 (6 bases). The germline V gene has CDR1 SGHRS and CDR2 YFSETQ. The CDR3 length is 14 residues. V dropped 7 bases and J dropped 0 bases, with 12 bases sitting between them. CDR3 nucleotide sequence: TGCGCCAGCGCCTTGGACAGTAGCACAGATACGCAGTATTTT. This codes for CASALDSSTDTQYF.

This clone was seen a few times. V is TRBV19 and J is TRBJ2-5; a possible D gene is TRBD1 (5 bases). This CDR3 region has 14 residues. V lost 1 base, J lost 4 bases, and 10 bases lay in between. From germline, CDR1 is LNHDA and CDR2 SQIVND (reference sequence). This chain's CDR3 is CASSIVGRRETQYF. The CDR3, as DNA: TGTGCCAGTAGTATAGTGGGGCGAAGAGAGACCCAGTACTTC.

The V gene is TRBV29-1, the J gene TRBJ2-5, with TRBD2 matching over 12 bases. V gave up 3 bases and J gave up 5 bases; unmatched junction bases: 4. Germline V lookup: CDR1 SQVTM, CDR2 ANQGSEA. The CDR3 sequence is 14 residues long. CDR3 amino acids: CSVDLAGGRETQYF. The CDR3 DNA is TGCAGCGTTGATCTAGCGGGGGGGCGGGAGACCCAGTACTTC.

This clone was seen a few times. The rearrangement joins TRBV2 to TRBJ2-4; TRBD2 aligns across 13 bases. CDR3 length: 16 residues. The V gene end was trimmed by 8 bases and the J gene end by 8 bases; junction bases not matched to a gene: 12. Germline CDR1 SNHLY, CDR2 FYNNEI. Here the CDR3 reads CASLGLAGERRDIQYF. Here the CDR3 DNA reads TGTGCCAGCCTTGGACTAGCGGGGGAACGACGGGACATTCAGTACTTC.

V usage is TRBV6-5 and J usage is TRBJ2-1, with D possibly TRBD2 on 7 matching bases. Germline lookup yields CDR1 MNHEY and CDR2 SVGAGI. V was trimmed by 8 bases and J by 8 bases, leaving 16 bases between them. This CDR3 has 13 residues. The CDR3 is CASRGGAVDEQFF. CDR3 in DNA: TGTGCCAGCCGCGGGGGCGCGGTGGATGAGCAGTTCTTC.

This clone was observed a few times. The J gene is TRBJ1-2, the V gene TRBV25-1, with a tentative D call TRBD1 (6 bases). CDR3 length equals 12 residues. V lost 2 bases to trimming and J lost 10 bases, with 11 bases between them. Germline V lookup: CDR1 MGHDK, CDR2 SYGVNS. DNA of the CDR3: TGTGCCAGCAGTGAACAGGGGTCTGACTACACCTTC. Residues: CASSEQGSDYTF.

The chain links TRBV5-1 to TRBJ2-3; 7 positions agree with TRBD1. Per the germline V gene, CDR1 is SGHRS and CDR2 is YFSETQ. The CDR3 consists of 17 residues. The ends lost 0 bases at V and 4 bases at J; junction bases unmatched: 11. CDR3 amino acids: CASSLALETGHSDTQYF. The CDR3 region has the DNA TGCGCCAGCAGCTTGGCGTTGGAGACAGGGCATTCAGATACGCAGTATTTT.

The chain has TRBV4-2 and TRBJ1-1; a possible D gene is TRBD1 (5 bases). The V gene's germline CDR1 is LGHNA and CDR2 YNFKEQ. V lost 0 bases and J 6 bases, leaving 11 bases between the germline ends. The CDR3 contains 14 residues. CDR3 nucleotide sequence: TGTGCCAGCAGCCAAGATCCGGGGGTAGCTGAAGCTTTCTTT. Residues: CASSQDPGVAEAFF.

This chain joins TRBV6-1 and TRBJ1-6; possibly TRBD1 for D (6 bases). CDR3 length: 13 amino acids. The V end was cut by 7 bases, the J end by 13 bases, with 17 bases between. Per germline, CDR1 MNHNS and CDR2 SASEGT. Here the CDR3 DNA reads TGTGCCAGCAACGGACAGCTTGCAACGCCCCTCCACTTT. Protein: CASNGQLATPLHF.

J is TRBJ2-3 and V is TRBV11-2, with a weak D call TRBD2 (5 bases). Germline lookup yields CDR1 SGHAT and CDR2 FQNNGV. The CDR3 runs 17 residues. V was clipped by 10 bases and J by 1 base, with 24 bases between them. The CDR3 DNA follows: TGTGCCATCTCCGGGGAAGCGGCCTCCTCGGGCACAGATACGCAGTATTTT. This translates into CAISGEAASSGTDTQYF.

CDR3 sequence (DNA): TGTGCCAGCAGCTTGGGGGACAGGGGGTTCTACAATGAGCAGTTCTTC. The encoded protein is CASSLGDRGFYNEQFF. The chain recombines TRBV5-4 with TRBJ2-1; 11 nucleotides agree with TRBD1. Germline CDR1 is SGHNT and CDR2 is YYREEE (reference sequence). The ends lost 0 bases at V and 3 bases at J; junction bases unmatched: 2. This CDR3 is 16 amino acids long.

CDR3 sequence reads: CASGGAEETQYF. The DNA of the CDR3 is TGTGCCAGCGGGGGGGCGGAAGAGACCCAGTACTTC. This rearrangement joins TRBV7-2 to TRBJ2-5, with D possibly being TRBD2 (7 bases). This CDR3 region has 12 residues. V was trimmed by 8 bases and J by 3 bases, leaving 10 bases between them. Per germline, CDR1 SGHTA and CDR2 FQGNSA.